The source of this T cell receptor (beta chain) is a study of spatial heterogeneity in lung cancer. V lost 6 bases and J lost 4, with 14 bases in between. The CDR3 covers 14 residues. The germline gives CDR1 ENHRY, CDR2 SYGVKD. The time point here: sample taken at primary tumor resection. The donors were fewer than 80 patients with non-small cell lung cancer that was early-stage and untreated. TCRdb called the 5' RACE reads again in MiXCR, with one record for every CDR3 protein. The repertoire includes approximately 40,000 distinct CDR3 sequences, roughly 13% of them detected once, and 50% to 70% sits in the top ten.

The specimen comprised PBMCs, sampled at surgery. This clonotype was obtained from a male donor with early-stage non-small cell lung cancer. The gene calls are TRBV10-3 and TRBJ2-3; TRBD1 or TRBD2 may be the D gene (6 bases each). The CDR3 sequence: CAISIGGSADTQYF. The CDR3, as DNA: TGTGCCATCAGCATCGGGGGCTCGGCAGATACGCAGTATTTT.